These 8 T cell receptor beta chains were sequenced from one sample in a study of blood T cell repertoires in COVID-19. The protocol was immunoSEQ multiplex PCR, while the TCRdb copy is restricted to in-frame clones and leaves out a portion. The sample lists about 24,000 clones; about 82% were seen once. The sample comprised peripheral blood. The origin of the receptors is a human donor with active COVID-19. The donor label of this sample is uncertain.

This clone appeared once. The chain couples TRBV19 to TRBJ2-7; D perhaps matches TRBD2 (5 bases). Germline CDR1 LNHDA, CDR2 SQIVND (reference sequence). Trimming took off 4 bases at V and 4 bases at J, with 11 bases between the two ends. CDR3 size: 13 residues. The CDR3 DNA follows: TGTGCCAGTAGTAAACTAGACGGATACGAGCAGTACTTC. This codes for CASSKLDGYEQYF.

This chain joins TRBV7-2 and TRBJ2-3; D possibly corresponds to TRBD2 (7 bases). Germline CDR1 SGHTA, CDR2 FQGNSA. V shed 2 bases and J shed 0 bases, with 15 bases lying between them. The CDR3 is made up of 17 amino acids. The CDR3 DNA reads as TGTGCCAGCAGCTTATTCCGCGGGGGCCTTAGCACAGATACGCAGTATTTT. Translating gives CASSLFRGGLSTDTQYF.

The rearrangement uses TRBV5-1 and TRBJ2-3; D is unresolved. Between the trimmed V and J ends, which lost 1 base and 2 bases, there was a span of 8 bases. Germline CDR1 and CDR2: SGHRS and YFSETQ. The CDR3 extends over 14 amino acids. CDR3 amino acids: CASSLLQITDTQYF. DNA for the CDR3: TGCGCCAGCAGCTTGTTGCAGATCACAGATACGCAGTATTTT.

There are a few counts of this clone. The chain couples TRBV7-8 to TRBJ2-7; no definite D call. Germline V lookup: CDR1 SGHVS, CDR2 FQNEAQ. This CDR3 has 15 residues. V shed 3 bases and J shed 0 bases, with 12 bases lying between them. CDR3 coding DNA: TGTGCCAGCAGCTTGAAACCCCAGGCCTCCTACGAGCAGTACTTC. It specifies CASSLKPQASYEQYF.

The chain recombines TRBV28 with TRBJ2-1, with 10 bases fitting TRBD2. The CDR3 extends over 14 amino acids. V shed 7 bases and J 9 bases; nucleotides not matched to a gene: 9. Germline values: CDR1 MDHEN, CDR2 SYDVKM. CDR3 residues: CASTSSGRTSEQFF. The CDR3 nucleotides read TGTGCCAGCACTTCTAGCGGGAGAACGAGTGAGCAGTTCTTC. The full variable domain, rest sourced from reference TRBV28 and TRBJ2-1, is DVKVTQSSRYLVKRTGEKVFLECVQDMDHENMFWYRQDPGLGLRLIYFSYDVKMKEKGDIPEGYSVSREKKERFSLILESASTNQTSMYLCASTSSGRTSEQFFGPGTRLTVL.

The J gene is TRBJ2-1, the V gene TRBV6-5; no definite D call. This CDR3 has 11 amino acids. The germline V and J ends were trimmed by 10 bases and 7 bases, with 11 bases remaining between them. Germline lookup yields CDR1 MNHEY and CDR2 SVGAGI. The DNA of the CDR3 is TGTGCCAACCCATCGGTTAATGAGCAGTTCTTC. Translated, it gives CANPSVNEQFF.

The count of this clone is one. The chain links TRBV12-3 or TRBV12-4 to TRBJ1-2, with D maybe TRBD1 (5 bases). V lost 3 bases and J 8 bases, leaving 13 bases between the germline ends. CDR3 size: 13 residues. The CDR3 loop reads CASSFSGPLGYTF. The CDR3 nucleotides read TGTGCCAGCAGTTTCTCAGGGCCCTTAGGCTACACCTTC.

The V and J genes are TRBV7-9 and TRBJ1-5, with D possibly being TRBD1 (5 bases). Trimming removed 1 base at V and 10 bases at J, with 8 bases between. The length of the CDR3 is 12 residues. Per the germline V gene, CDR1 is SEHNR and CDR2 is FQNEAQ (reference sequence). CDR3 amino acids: CASSLGRDPQHF. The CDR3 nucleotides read TGTGCCAGCAGCTTAGGGAGGGACCCCCAGCATTTT.